Below, one TCR beta chain is given with its context. Unique molecular identifiers were used in preparing the TCRbeta library. TCRdb analysed the PCR reads with MiXCR anew, one entry per CDR3 protein. The sample holds 420,000 or so distinct CDR3 sequences; 11% are singletons and the top ten take 4.5% to 7%. The data were taken from a study of T-cell reconstitution after alpha-beta-depleted transplantation in children. CDR1 is SGHRS and CDR2 is YFSETQ in the germline V gene. V lost 0 bases, J lost 2 bases, and 7 bases lay in between. There are 14 residues in the CDR3. Sample: PBMCs from the stem cell graft donor, taken from the stem cell graft. The sequence came from a human donor who donated a stem cell graft to a child with acute myeloid leukemia. This chain joins TRBV5-1 and TRBJ2-3; D uncertain. The CDR3: CASSLAQPTDTQYF. The CDR3 DNA sequence: TGCGCCAGCAGCTTGGCACAGCCCACAGATACGCAGTATTTT.